This entry lists 18 T cell receptor beta chains sequenced from one sample in a study of cytomegalovirus exposure and HLA in healthy donors. PCR involved 60 Vbeta and 13 Jbeta primers. The data were produced by immunoSEQ multiplex PCR, yet TCRdb's version contains in-frame clones alone and is incomplete. The sample lists about 150,000 clones; 60% to 85% were seen once. Sequenced: PBMCs. All receptors come from a woman between 35 and 50 years old in good health and CMV-seropositive.

The J gene is TRBJ1-2, the V gene TRBV30, with TRBD1 matching over 7 bases. The CDR3 totals 17 residues. J lost 0 bases, V lost 2 bases, and 12 bases had no gene match. The V gene's germline CDR1 is GTSNPN and CDR2 SVGIG (reference sequence). DNA for the CDR3: TGTGCCTGGAGTCCCCCCACTCGACAGGGCGCTAACTATGGCTACACCTTC. This translates into CAWSPPTRQGANYGYTF.

This clone was recorded a few times. V gene TRBV9 combines with J gene TRBJ2-5, with a possible D match to TRBD2 (6 bases). The ends were cut back, 4 bases at V and 0 bases at J, with 19 bases in the middle. This CDR3 is 17 amino acids long. From germline, CDR1 is SGDLS and CDR2 YYNGEE. The CDR3 sequence: CASSLGGPDPYQETQYF. Here the CDR3 DNA reads TGTGCCAGCAGCTTGGGGGGACCCGATCCTTACCAAGAGACCCAGTACTTC.

The chain is built from TRBV13 and TRBJ2-3, with TRBD2 matching 8 bases. Looked up from germline, CDR1 is PRHDT and CDR2 is FYEKMQ (reference sequence). This CDR3 region has 13 residues. V dropped 6 bases and J dropped 1; count of bases not matched to a gene: 0. The CDR3 protein is CASRLAGTDTQYF. The CDR3 bases are TGTGCCAGCAGACTAGCGGGCACAGATACGCAGTATTTT.

The genes are TRBV30 and TRBJ1-2, with 8 bases aligning to TRBD1. From germline, CDR1 is GTSNPN and CDR2 SVGIG (reference sequence). The CDR3 length is 15 residues. With V trimmed by 3 bases and J by 6 bases, 12 bases remained unmatched. CDR3 protein: CAWRGARTGRDGYTF. The CDR3 coding sequence is TGTGCCTGGAGAGGGGCCAGGACAGGGAGGGATGGCTACACCTTC. The full variable domain, in which reference TRBV30 and TRBJ1-2 provide the parts outside the CDR3, is SQTIHQWPATLVQPVGSPLSLECTVEGTSNPNLYWYRQAAGRGLQLLFYSVGIGQISSEVPQNLSASRPQDRQFILSSKKLLLSDSGFYLCAWRGARTGRDGYTFGSGTRLTVV.

The chain uses TRBV25-1 and TRBJ1-1, with 12 positions matching TRBD1. V gave up 5 bases and J gave up 6 bases; unmatched junction bases: 7. CDR1 MGHDK and CDR2 SYGVNS come from the germline V gene. The CDR3 sequence is 15 residues long. The CDR3 spells CASSPPGQGAAEAFF. The CDR3 bases are TGTGCCAGCAGTCCACCGGGACAGGGGGCAGCTGAAGCTTTCTTT.

The rearrangement uses TRBV11-2 and TRBJ1-5; D is uncertain. The CDR3 totals 15 residues. The germline V and J ends were trimmed by 3 bases and 9 bases, with 18 bases remaining between them. Germline CDR1 and CDR2: SGHAT and FQNNGV. The CDR3 nucleotides are TGTGCCAGCAGCTTCTCGGCAAGCCTAGCGGGGCCCCAGCATTTT. Protein sequence: CASSFSASLAGPQHF. Supplemented by reference TRBV11-2 and TRBJ1-5, the full variable domain reads EAGVAQSPRYKIIEKRQSVAFWCNPISGHATLYWYQQILGQGPKLLIQFQNNGVVDDSQLPKDRFSAERLKGVDSTLKIQPAKLEDSAVYLCASSFSASLAGPQHFGDGTRLSIL.

The chain employs TRBV9 and TRBJ2-2; D gene ambiguous. This CDR3 has 14 amino acids. Trimming cost V 4 bases and J 4 bases, with 11 bases left between them. Germline V lookup: CDR1 SGDLS, CDR2 YYNGEE. CDR3 nucleotides: TGTGCCAGCAGCTCCAGTGTGGCCACCGGGGAGCTGTTTTTT. Translated: CASSSSVATGELFF.

The CDR3 DNA sequence: TGTGCCATCAGTGAGTCGATCCTAGCGGGGGGCACAGATACGCAGTATTTT. Encoded protein: CAISESILAGGTDTQYF. The chain is built from TRBV10-3 and TRBJ2-3; 10 bases line up with TRBD2. Trimming took 0 bases from V and 1 from J; bases not matched to a gene: 4. In germline, CDR1 is ENHRY, CDR2 SYGVKD. CDR3 length: 17 amino acids.

V and J are TRBV7-2 and TRBJ2-1, with no clear D. This CDR3 is built from 14 residues. Germline V gives CDR1 SGHTA, CDR2 FQGNSA. The V gene lost 4 bases and the J gene lost 9 bases, with 16 bases spanning the gap. Written as DNA, the CDR3 is TGTGCCAGCAGCTCGTTTAACGAAGCCGGTGAGCAGTTCTTC. Its protein is CASSSFNEAGEQFF. The whole variable domain, filled in from reference TRBV7-2 and TRBJ2-1, reads GAGVSQSPSNKVTEKGKDVELRCDPISGHTALYWYRQSLGQGLEFLIYFQGNSAPDKSGLPSDRFSAERTGGSVSTLTIQRTQQEDSAVYLCASSSFNEAGEQFFGPGTRLTVL.

The genes are TRBV7-8 and TRBJ2-7; tentatively, D is TRBD2 (5 bases). The CDR3 has 14 amino acids. V lost 1 base to trimming and J lost 1 base, with 8 bases between them. CDR1 and CDR2 (germline): SGHVS, FQNEAQ. CDR3 sequence reads: CASSLDGVSYEQYF. In nucleotides, the CDR3 is TGTGCCAGCAGCTTAGACGGGGTTTCCTACGAGCAGTACTTC.

CDR3 DNA: TGTGCCTGGGCCACGACAGTGAATCAGCCCCAGCATTTT. Translation: CAWATTVNQPQHF. The chain links TRBV30 to TRBJ1-5, with D perhaps matching TRBD1 (5 bases). The CDR3 is 13 residues long. Trimming took off 5 bases at V and 4 bases at J, with 12 bases between the two ends. The germline V gene encodes CDR1 GTSNPN and CDR2 SVGIG (reference sequence).

The gene calls are TRBV5-1 and TRBJ2-5; weak D call: TRBD2 (7 bases). This CDR3 has 15 amino acids. Trimming removed 3 bases from V and 0 bases from J, with 12 bases in between. In germline, CDR1 is SGHRS, CDR2 YFSETQ. CDR3 sequence reads: CASSWGGTNQETQYF. CDR3 bases: TGCGCCAGCAGCTGGGGGGGGACAAACCAAGAGACCCAGTACTTC.

The chain has TRBV9 and TRBJ2-6; 8 bases are shared with TRBD1. Germline loops: CDR1 SGDLS, CDR2 YYNGEE. CDR3 length equals 18 residues. The V and J ends lost 3 bases and 2 bases, in that order; junction bases with no gene match: 10. The DNA for the CDR3 is TGTGCCAGCAGCGCCCTGGACAGGGTTATAACTGGGGCCAACGTCCTGACTTTC. This sequence encodes CASSALDRVITGANVLTF.

This chain uses TRBV5-6 with TRBJ1-2, with 7 bases aligning to TRBD1. The CDR3 length is 16 residues. J gave up 8 bases and V 2 bases, and 15 bases lay outside the gene matches. The V gene's germline CDR1 is SGHDT and CDR2 YYEEEE. The CDR3: CASSLVDIGQANGYTF. CDR3 in DNA: TGTGCCAGCAGCTTAGTGGATATTGGACAGGCGAACGGCTACACCTTC.

This chain uses TRBV2 with TRBJ2-5; a weak D match, TRBD2 (7 bases). The CDR3 sequence is 15 residues long. Per the germline V gene, CDR1 is SNHLY and CDR2 is FYNNEI. V was trimmed by 5 bases and J by 5 bases, leaving 18 bases between them. Here the CDR3 reads CASSYTIRGGETQYF. CDR3 coding DNA: TGTGCCAGCAGTTACACTATCAGGGGAGGGGAGACCCAGTACTTC.

The J gene is TRBJ2-2, the V gene TRBV19; D may be TRBD2 (6 bases). V was pared by 5 bases and J by 4 bases, with 11 bases between. Germline V CDR1 and CDR2: LNHDA, SQIVND (reference sequence). The CDR3 is 14 residues long. The CDR3 sequence: CASSVFGGTGELFF. Written as DNA, the CDR3 is TGTGCCAGTAGTGTCTTCGGGGGCACCGGGGAGCTGTTTTTT. Together with reference TRBV19 and TRBJ2-2, the CDR3 gives the full variable domain: DGGITQSPKYLFRKEGQNVTLSCEQNLNHDAMYWYRQDPGQGLRLIYYSQIVNDFQKGDIAEGYSVSREKKESFPLTVTSAQKNPTAFYLCASSVFGGTGELFFGEGSRLTVL.

This sequence joins TRBV30 and TRBJ1-3; 8 nucleotides align to TRBD1. The CDR3 runs to 14 residues. J was trimmed by 1 base and V by 4 bases; bases with no gene match: 3. The germline V gene encodes CDR1 GTSNPN and CDR2 SVGIG (reference sequence). The CDR3 sequence is CAWTGGLSGNTIYF. CDR3 DNA: TGTGCCTGGACAGGGGGCTTATCTGGAAACACCATATATTTT.

The rearrangement joins TRBV15 to TRBJ2-7; TRBD1 might be the D (6 bases). Germline CDR1 LNHNV, CDR2 YYDKDF (reference sequence). V lost 1 base, J lost 7 bases, and 14 bases lay in between. CDR3 length equals 14 residues. CDR3 protein: CATSRAGQPKEQYF. CDR3 in DNA: TGTGCCACCAGCAGAGCCGGACAGCCAAAGGAGCAGTACTTC.